This is a list of T cell receptor beta chains from one sample in a study of T cell responses to AZD1222 COVID-19 vaccine. Libraries were prepared by immunoSEQ multiplex PCR; TCRdb keeps only in-frame clonotypes and omits some of them. The profile shows 50,000 to 60,000 clones, nearly 80% of them singletons. Sequencing was performed on peripheral blood, taken 28 days after the second AZD1222 dose. The receptors were gathered from an adult who received the AZD1222 COVID-19 vaccine. The CDR3 runs from the conserved cysteine through the conserved F or W.

j_call | cdr3_length | v_call | cdr3_aa
TRBJ2-2 | 16 | TRBV10-3 | CAISVTGTGGAGELFF
TRBJ1-2 | 14 | TRBV18 | CASSLGTGGEGYTF
TRBJ1-2 | 14 | TRBV28 | CASSSGQGSRGYTF
TRBJ1-6 | 13 | TRBV5-4 | CASRTDYNSPLHF
TRBJ2-6 | 16 | TRBV28 | CASSLGALSGANVLTF
TRBJ1-6 | 11 | TRBV6-1 | CASSEELPLHF
TRBJ1-2 | 14 | TRBV6-5 | CASNLQDRSYGYTF
TRBJ2-1 | 14 | TRBV7-7 | CASSPPSGKNEQFF
TRBJ2-1 | 15 | TRBV6-5 | CASSPGTSGRDEQFF
TRBJ2-5 | 16 | TRBV5-1 | CASSLSGTGRQETQYF
TRBJ1-5 | 13 | TRBV6-5 | CASRDRVAQPQHF
TRBJ1-3 | 13 | TRBV7-2 | CASSSRSGNTIYF
TRBJ1-5 | 15 | TRBV6-2/TRBV6-3 | CASSTGDRGGQPQHF
TRBJ2-3 | 16 | TRBV5-4 | CASSSPPLTSTDTQYF
TRBJ1-1 | 15 | TRBV18 | CASSPGRRRNTEAFF
TRBJ2-7 | 15 | TRBV6-4 | CASSDPTTSTYEQYF